This T cell receptor beta chain was captured by sequencing in a study of OX40 agonist ivuxolimab in advanced cancers. Findings and caveats of the study: Some of the nonresponding patients also showed low levels of normalized T-cell clonal expansion. Researchers did not establish what antigens the expanded peripheral T cells target.

Patients who had autoimmune disease history or got systemic immunosuppression were left out. As concerns this clone: What it recognizes is unknown.

The V and J ends lost 7 bases and 10 bases respectively, with 17 bases between them. The CDR3 has 13 residues. Germline assignment: CDR1 LNHDA and CDR2 SQIVND (reference sequence). Method: immunoSEQ multiplex PCR; TCRdb's copy keeps in-frame clones and lacks some. Of about 120,000 clones in the sample, 85% to 90% were seen once. This receptor was identified in an adult with an advanced solid tumor such as melanoma, head and neck, liver or kidney cancer. The V call is TRBV19, the J call TRBJ2-1, with D perhaps matching TRBD1 or TRBD2 (5 bases each). Sample: CD4+ or CD8+ T cells sorted from blood, taken in a trial of the OX40 agonist ivuxolimab. CDR3 sequence reads: CASTMPPRDEQFF. CDR3 coding DNA: TGTGCCAGTACCATGCCCCCACGGGACGAGCAGTTCTTC.